What follows is one T cell receptor beta chain and its context. The antigen is undetermined. This specimen belongs to a study of immune evolution from preneoplasia to lung adenocarcinoma. Study-wide background: HLA loss of heterozygosity: about 7% AIS, about 15% MIA, about 30% ADC, none AAH. Study-wide findings and caveats: Clonality was highest in normal lung, lower in later-stage lesions apparently. Normal lung had the highest top T cell clone frequencies.

The germline gives CDR1 MDHEN, CDR2 SYDVKM. The CDR3 is 15 amino acids. Unmatched junction bases numbered 5, after V lost 5 bases and J lost 2 bases. The assay was immunoSEQ multiplex PCR, and TCRdb's table has in-frame clones only and misses some. The sample consists of about 8,400 clones, about 76% of them appearing once. H&E slides confirmed each diagnosis, reviewed by two pathologists independently. This rearrangement joins TRBV28 to TRBJ1-5, with 8 bases identical to TRBD1. The TCR comes from a person aged 45-60 years with lung adenocarcinoma. Sequencing input: FFPE invasive lung adenocarcinoma tissue. DNA for the CDR3: TGTGCCAGCAGTGTAACGGGACAGGGCAATCAGCCCCAGCATTTT. It encodes CASSVTGQGNQPQHF.